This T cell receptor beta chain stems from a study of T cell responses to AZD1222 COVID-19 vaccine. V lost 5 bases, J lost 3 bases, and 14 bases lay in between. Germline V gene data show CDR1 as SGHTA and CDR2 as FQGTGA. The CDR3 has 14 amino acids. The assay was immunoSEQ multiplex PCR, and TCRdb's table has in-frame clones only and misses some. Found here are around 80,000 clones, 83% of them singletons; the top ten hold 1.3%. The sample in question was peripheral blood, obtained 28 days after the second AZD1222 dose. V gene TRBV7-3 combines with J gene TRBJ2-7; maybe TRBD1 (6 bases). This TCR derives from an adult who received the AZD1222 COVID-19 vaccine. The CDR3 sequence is CASSPGTQGYEQYF. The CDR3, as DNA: TGTGCCAGCAGCCCGGGGACACAAGGCTACGAGCAGTACTTC.